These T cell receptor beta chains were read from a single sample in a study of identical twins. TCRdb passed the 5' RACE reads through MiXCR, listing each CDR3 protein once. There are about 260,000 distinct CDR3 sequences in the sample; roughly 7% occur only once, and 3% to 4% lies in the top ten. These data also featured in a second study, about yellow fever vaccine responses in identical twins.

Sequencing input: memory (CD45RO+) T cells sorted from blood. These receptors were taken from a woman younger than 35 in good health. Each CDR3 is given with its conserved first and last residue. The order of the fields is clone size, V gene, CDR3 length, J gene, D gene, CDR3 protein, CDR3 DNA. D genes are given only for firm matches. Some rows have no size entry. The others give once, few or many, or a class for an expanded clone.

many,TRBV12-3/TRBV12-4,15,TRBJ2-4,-,CASSRSRPASNIQYF,TGTGCCAGCAGTCGCAGTAGGCCGGCCTCGAACATTCAGTACTTC
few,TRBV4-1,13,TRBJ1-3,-,CASSPDSRYTIYF,TGCGCCAGCAGCCCAGACAGCCGATACACCATATATTTT
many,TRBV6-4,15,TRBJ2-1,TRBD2,CASSSLAGDLNEQFF,TGTGCCAGCAGTTCACTAGCGGGAGATTTGAATGAGCAGTTCTTC
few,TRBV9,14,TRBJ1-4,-,CASSPQGWDEKLFF,TGTGCCAGCAGCCCACAGGGATGGGATGAAAAACTGTTTTTT
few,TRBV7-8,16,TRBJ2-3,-,CASSLGGRNKGTAQYF,TGTGCCAGCAGCTTAGGGGGTCGGAACAAAGGCACTGCGCAGTATTTT
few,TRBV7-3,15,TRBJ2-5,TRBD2,CASSPQRGGQETQYF,TGTGCCAGCAGCCCTCAGCGGGGAGGACAAGAGACCCAGTACTTC
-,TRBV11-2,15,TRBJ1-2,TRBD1,CASSSPQGGTYGYTF,TGTGCCAGCAGCTCTCCCCAGGGGGGGACATATGGCTACACCTTC
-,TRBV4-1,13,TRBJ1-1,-,CASSHDSWTEAFF,TGCGCCAGCAGCCATGACTCCTGGACTGAAGCTTTCTTT
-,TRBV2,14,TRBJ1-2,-,CASSPDRTNYGYTF,TGTGCCAGCAGTCCTGACAGGACTAACTATGGCTACACCTTC
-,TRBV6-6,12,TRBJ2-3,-,CASRHVGDTQYF,TGTGCCAGCAGACACGTAGGGGATACGCAGTATTTT
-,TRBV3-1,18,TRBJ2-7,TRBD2,CATSQEGLAGDLPYEQYF,TGTGCCACCTCCCAAGAGGGGTTAGCGGGAGACCTACCCTACGAGCAGTACTTC
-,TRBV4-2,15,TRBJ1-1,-,CASSQDGGRDTEAFF,TGTGCCAGCAGCCAAGATGGGGGGCGCGACACTGAAGCTTTCTTT
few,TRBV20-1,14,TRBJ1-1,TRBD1,CSARAGTANTEAFF,TGCAGTGCTAGAGCCGGGACAGCCAACACTGAAGCTTTCTTT
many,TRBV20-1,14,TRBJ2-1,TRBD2,CSARGTSDYNEQFF,TGCAGTGCTAGAGGGACTAGCGACTACAATGAGCAGTTCTTC
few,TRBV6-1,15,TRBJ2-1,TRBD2,CASSESSGAVNEQFF,TGTGCCAGCAGTGAATCTAGCGGGGCGGTCAATGAGCAGTTCTTC
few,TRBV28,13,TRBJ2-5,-,CASSPRLLETQYF,TGTGCCAGCAGCCCCCGGCTCTTGGAGACCCAGTACTTC
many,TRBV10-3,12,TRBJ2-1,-,CAISRGTNEQFF,TGTGCCATCAGCCGGGGGACCAATGAGCAGTTCTTC
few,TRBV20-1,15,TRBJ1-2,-,CSAWTLTGTKDGYTF,TGCAGTGCATGGACACTCACAGGAACGAAAGATGGCTACACCTTC
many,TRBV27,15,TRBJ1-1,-,CASRTPVQLNTEAFF,TGTGCCAGCCGTACCCCTGTGCAGTTAAACACTGAAGCTTTCTTT
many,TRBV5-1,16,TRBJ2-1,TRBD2,CASSLNPSGKNNEQFF,TGCGCCAGCAGCTTGAACCCTAGCGGGAAAAACAATGAGCAGTTCTTC
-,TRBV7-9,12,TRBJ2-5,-,CASSLQTERVYF,TGTGCCAGCAGCCTCCAGACGGAAAGGGTGTACTTC
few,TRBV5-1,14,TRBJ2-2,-,CASLGSLNTGELFF,TGCGCCAGCTTAGGTAGCTTGAACACCGGGGAGCTGTTTTTT
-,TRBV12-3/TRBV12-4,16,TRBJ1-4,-,CASSLNGPAINEKLFF,TGTGCCAGCAGTTTAAATGGACCCGCGATTAATGAAAAACTGTTTTTT
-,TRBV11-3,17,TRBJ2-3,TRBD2,CASSLGTCAGGTDTQYF,TGTGCCAGCAGCTTAGGGACTTGTGCGGGAGGCACAGATACGCAGTATTTT
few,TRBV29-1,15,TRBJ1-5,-,CSVRLPGNRNQPQHF,TGCAGCGTGCGCCTTCCGGGTAATCGCAATCAGCCCCAGCATTTT
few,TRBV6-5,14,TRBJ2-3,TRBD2,CASSWASGADTQYF,TGTGCCAGCAGTTGGGCTAGCGGGGCAGATACGCAGTATTTT
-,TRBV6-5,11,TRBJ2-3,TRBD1,CASGAETGAEF,TGTGCCAGCGGCGCCGAGACAGGGGCGGAATTT
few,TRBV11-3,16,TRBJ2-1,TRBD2,CATALYGTSGYNEQFF,TGTGCCACCGCGTTGTATGGGACTAGTGGTTACAATGAGCAGTTCTTC
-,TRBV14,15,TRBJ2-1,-,CASSPLRVQSDEQFF,TGTGCCAGCAGCCCCCTGCGGGTGCAAAGCGATGAGCAGTTCTTC
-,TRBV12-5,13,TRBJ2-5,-,CASGGDNQETQYF,TGTGCTAGTGGTGGGGACAATCAAGAGACCCAGTACTTC
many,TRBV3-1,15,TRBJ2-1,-,CASSRTSHTYNEQFF,TGTGCCAGCAGCCGTACTAGCCATACCTACAATGAGCAGTTCTTC
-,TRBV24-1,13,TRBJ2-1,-,CATSDPTGHEQFF,TGTGCCACCAGTGACCCGACAGGTCATGAGCAGTTCTTC
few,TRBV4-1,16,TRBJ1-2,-,CASSQSAGQGGSGYTF,TGCGCCAGCAGCCAAAGCGCGGGCCAAGGGGGTTCTGGCTACACCTTC
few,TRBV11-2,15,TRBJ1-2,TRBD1,CASSSTGGTNYGYTF,TGTGCCAGCAGCTCAACAGGGGGCACTAACTATGGCTACACCTTC
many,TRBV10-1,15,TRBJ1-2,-,CASSESIGGDYGYTF,TGCGCCAGCAGTGAGTCGATCGGGGGAGACTATGGCTACACCTTC
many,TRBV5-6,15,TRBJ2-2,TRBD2,CASSLLASGTGELFF,TGTGCCAGCAGCTTGTTGGCTAGCGGGACCGGGGAGCTGTTTTTT
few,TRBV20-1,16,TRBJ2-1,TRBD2,CSAPGPGTRISGEQFF,TGCAGTGCCCCAGGGCCCGGGACTAGAATTTCCGGGGAGCAGTTCTTC
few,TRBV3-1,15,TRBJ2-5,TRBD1,CASSYTTGGGETQYF,TGTGCCAGCAGCTACACGACAGGGGGCGGTGAGACCCAGTACTTC
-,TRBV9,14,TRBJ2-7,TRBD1,CASSARQGSYEQYF,TGTGCCAGCAGCGCCCGACAGGGATCCTACGAGCAGTACTTC
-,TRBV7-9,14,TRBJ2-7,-,CASSLTSYPSEQYF,TGTGCCAGCAGCTTAACGAGCTATCCCTCCGAGCAGTACTTC
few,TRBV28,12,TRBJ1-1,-,CASSFVNTEAFF,TGTGCCAGCAGTTTCGTAAACACTGAAGCTTTCTTT
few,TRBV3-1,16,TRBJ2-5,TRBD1,CASSPTRRTGQETQYF,TGTGCCAGCAGCCCCACCCGCCGGACAGGGCAAGAGACCCAGTACTTC
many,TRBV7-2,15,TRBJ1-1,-,CASSLDTASNTEAFF,TGTGCCAGCAGCTTAGATACAGCGTCGAACACTGAAGCTTTCTTT
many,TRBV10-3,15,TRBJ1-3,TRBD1,CAISESWTGRNTIYF,TGTGCCATCAGTGAGTCTTGGACAGGAAGAAACACCATATATTTT
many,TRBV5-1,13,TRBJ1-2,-,CASSLDQGNGYTF,TGCGCCAGCAGCTTGGATCAAGGGAACGGCTACACCTTC